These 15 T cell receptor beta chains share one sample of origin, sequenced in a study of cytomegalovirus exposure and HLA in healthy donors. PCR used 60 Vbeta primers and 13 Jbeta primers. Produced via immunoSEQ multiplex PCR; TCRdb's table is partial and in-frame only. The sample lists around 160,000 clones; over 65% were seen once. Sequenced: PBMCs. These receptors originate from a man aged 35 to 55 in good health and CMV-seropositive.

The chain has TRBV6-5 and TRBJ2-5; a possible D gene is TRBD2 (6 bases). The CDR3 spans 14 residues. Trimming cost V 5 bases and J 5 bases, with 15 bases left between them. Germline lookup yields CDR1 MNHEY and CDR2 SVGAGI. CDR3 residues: CASSENIAGETQYF. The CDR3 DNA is TGTGCCAGCAGTGAAAACATTGCGGGGGAGACCCAGTACTTC.

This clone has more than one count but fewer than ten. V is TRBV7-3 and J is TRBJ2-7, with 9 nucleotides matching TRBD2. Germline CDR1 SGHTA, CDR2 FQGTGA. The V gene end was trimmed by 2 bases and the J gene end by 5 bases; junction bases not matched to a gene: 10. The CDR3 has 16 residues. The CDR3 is CASSLLIAGGQDEQYF. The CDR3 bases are TGTGCCAGCAGCTTACTCATCGCGGGAGGGCAGGACGAGCAGTACTTC.

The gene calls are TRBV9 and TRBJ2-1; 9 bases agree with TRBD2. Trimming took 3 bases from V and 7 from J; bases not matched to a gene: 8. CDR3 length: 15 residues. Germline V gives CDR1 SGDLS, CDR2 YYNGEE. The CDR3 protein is CASSAQAGGDNEQFF. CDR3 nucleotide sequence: TGTGCCAGCAGCGCTCAAGCGGGAGGTGATAATGAGCAGTTCTTC.

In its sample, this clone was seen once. The CDR3 nucleotides read TGTGCCAGCAGCAAATGTCAAGGGGGCGAAGAGACCCAGTACTTC. Protein product: CASSKCQGGEETQYF. This rearrangement joins TRBV21-1 to TRBJ2-5; the table gives TRBD1 as D, unverified against the DNA. TRBV21-1 is recorded as a pseudogene. CDR3 length equals 15 residues.

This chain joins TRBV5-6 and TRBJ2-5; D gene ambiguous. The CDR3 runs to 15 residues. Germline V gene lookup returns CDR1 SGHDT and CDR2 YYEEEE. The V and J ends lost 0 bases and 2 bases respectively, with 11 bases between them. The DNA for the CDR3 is TGTGCCAGCAGCTTGGTCAGAGGTCGGCAAGAGACCCAGTACTTC. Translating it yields CASSLVRGRQETQYF.

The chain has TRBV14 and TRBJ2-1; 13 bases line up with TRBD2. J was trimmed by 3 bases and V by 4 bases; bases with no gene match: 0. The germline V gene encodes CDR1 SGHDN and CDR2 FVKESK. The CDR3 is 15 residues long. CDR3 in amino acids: CASSRLAGGYNEQFF. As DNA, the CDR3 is TGTGCCAGCAGCCGACTAGCGGGAGGCTACAATGAGCAGTTCTTC.

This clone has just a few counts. CDR3 DNA sequence: TGTGCCAGCAGCTTACCAGGGGAAAACTCCTACAATGAGCAGTTCTTC. It codes for CASSLPGENSYNEQFF. This rearrangement joins TRBV7-2 to TRBJ2-1; D is possibly TRBD1 (6 bases). Germline V CDR1 and CDR2: SGHTA, FQGNSA. This CDR3 contains 16 residues. The germline V and J ends were trimmed by 2 bases and 0 bases, with 11 bases remaining between them.

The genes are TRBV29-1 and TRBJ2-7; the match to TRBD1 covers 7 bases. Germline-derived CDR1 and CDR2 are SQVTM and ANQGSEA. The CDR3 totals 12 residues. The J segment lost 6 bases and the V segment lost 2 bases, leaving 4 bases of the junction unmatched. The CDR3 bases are TGCAGCGTTGAACTAGGGGGCGGCGAGCAGTACTTC. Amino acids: CSVELGGGEQYF.

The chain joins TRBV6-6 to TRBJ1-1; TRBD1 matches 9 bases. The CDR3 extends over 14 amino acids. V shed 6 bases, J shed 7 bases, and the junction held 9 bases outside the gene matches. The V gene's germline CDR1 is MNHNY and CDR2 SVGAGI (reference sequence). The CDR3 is CASRDRGNQYEAFF. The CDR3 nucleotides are TGTGCCAGCAGGGACAGGGGAAACCAATATGAAGCTTTCTTT.

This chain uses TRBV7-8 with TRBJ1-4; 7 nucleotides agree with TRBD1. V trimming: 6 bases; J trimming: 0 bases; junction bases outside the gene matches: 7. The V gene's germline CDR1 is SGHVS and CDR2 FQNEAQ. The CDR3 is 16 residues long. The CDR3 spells CASSHRDSATNEKLFF. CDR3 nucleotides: TGTGCCAGCAGTCACCGGGACAGTGCAACTAATGAAAAACTGTTTTTT.

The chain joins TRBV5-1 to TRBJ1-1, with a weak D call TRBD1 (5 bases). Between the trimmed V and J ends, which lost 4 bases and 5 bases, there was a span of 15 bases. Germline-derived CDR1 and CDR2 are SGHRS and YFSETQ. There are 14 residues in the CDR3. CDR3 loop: CASSLDSRGTEAFF. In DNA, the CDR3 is TGCGCCAGCAGCCTGGACTCACGGGGGACTGAAGCTTTCTTT.

This CDR3 reads CAWSVPPGNSGANVLTF. In DNA, the CDR3 is TGTGCCTGGAGTGTACCTCCAGGCAACTCTGGGGCCAACGTCCTGACTTTC. This rearrangement joins TRBV30 to TRBJ2-6, with no clear D. Germline V gene lookup returns CDR1 GTSNPN and CDR2 SVGIG (reference sequence). Trimming took 0 bases from V and 0 from J, leaving 12 bases between them. The CDR3 totals 17 residues.

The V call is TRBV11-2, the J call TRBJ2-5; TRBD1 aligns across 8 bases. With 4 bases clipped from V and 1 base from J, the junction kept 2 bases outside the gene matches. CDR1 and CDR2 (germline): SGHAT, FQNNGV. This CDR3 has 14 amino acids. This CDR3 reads CASSSQGAQETQYF. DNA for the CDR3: TGTGCCAGCAGCTCTCAGGGGGCCCAAGAGACCCAGTACTTC.

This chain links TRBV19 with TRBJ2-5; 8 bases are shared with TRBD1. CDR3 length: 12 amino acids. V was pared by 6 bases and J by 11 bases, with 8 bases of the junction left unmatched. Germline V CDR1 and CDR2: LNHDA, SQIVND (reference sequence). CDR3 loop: CASRTGTGEQYF. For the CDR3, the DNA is TGTGCCAGTAGAACCGGGACAGGAGAGCAGTACTTC.

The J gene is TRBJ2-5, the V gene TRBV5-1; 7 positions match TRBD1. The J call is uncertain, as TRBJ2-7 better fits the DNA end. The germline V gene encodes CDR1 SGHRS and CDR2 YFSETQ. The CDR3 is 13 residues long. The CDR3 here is CASSEQGSNEQYF. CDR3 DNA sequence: TGCGCCAGCAGCGAACAGGGGAGCAACGAGCAGTACTTC.